This T cell receptor (beta chain) was recorded in a study of blood T cell repertoires in COVID-19. Study information: Spain, Italy and the United States supplied samples that represented acute and convalescent COVID-19. From T cells, B-cell-depleted T cells, or PBMCs came the material, which was cDNA or gDNA.

Original data processing: Amplification of reference gene primers was used by the study to estimate nucleated cell counts. The assay was immunoSEQ multiplex PCR, and TCRdb's table has in-frame clones only and misses some. D and trimming were read from the DNA, whereas the V and J calls and clone size are those reported in that table. The data contain 250,000 to 350,000 clones, roughly 90% of them singletons. The CDR3 sequence is 14 residues long. V gave up 5 bases and J gave up 6 bases; unmatched junction bases: 6. Looked up from germline, CDR1 is MNHEY and CDR2 is SVGAGI. Specimen: peripheral blood. The V and J genes are TRBV6-5 and TRBJ1-4; 7 bases line up with TRBD1. The receptor's source is a woman aged 55 to 70 with acute or convalescent COVID-19. DNA for the CDR3: TGTGCCAGCAGTCATCGACAGGGTTATGAAAAACTGTTTTTT. This codes for CASSHRQGYEKLFF.